This T cell receptor (beta chain) was found in a study of blood T cell repertoires in COVID-19 (dated by TCRdb to the early 2020s). A note on the overall study: The collaborator samples originated in the United States, Italy and Spain and spanned the acute and convalescent phases of COVID-19. Where HLA class I and class II types were available, the types were taken from metadata supplied by the sample provider, not from assay-based typing. Deeply sampled blood TCRbeta repertoires from subjects exposed to, actively infected with, or recovered from COVID-19 were included in the dataset. The material from the prospective study consisted of cDNA or gDNA derived from T cells, B-cell-depleted T cells, or PBMCs. A freely available public database, intended as a resource for researchers studying the immune response to SARS-CoV-2, is where the repertoires were released. The samples were drawn from two sources: the first 160 participants of the ongoing ImmuneRACE study, and over 1,000 subjects contributed by 6 global collaborators. Nearly every sample came with metadata listing a de-identified subject ID, COVID-19 status, age in years and sex. The research as a whole found: The amount of clinical and demographic metadata varied by source and participant and was provided uncurated.

TCRbeta CDR3 regions were amplified from genomic DNA by means of the immunoSEQ Assay, a bias-controlled multiplex PCR. Per the source publication's procedure: Nucleated cell counts per sample were estimated from amplification of reference gene primers within the assay. To quantify the absolute abundance of each unique TCRbeta CDR3 rearrangement, sequence reads were collapsed and filtered. For each sample, productive Simpson clonality was calculated as the square root of Simpson's diversity index over productive rearrangements. Held by TCRdb, this immuneACCESS table contains in-frame sequences only and omits some clones. Under half of the omission traces to an unresolved V gene where checked; the cause of the rest is unknown. That table gives V, J and clone size, and the DNA gave D and trimming. Within this sample are about 320,000 clones, with about 85% of them counted one time only. The ten top clones hold approximately 5.2% of the sample.

On this clone: What this receptor recognizes is not known. Per-base qualities were not stored, and no clone one base away is much larger.

Participants in the prospective study were enrolled through a virtual design, were aged roughly 18 to 90 years, and lived in fewer than 30 United States geographic areas. Cohort assignment in the prospective study relied on participant-reported clinical history from a screening survey and a study questionnaire. Recovered participants in ImmuneRACE Cohort 3 were defined by two consecutive negative NP/OP PCR tests, clearance by a healthcare professional, or resolution of symptoms. Each participant in the prospective study had whole blood, serum and a nasopharyngeal or oropharyngeal swab collected by mobile phlebotomists. Additional blood draws and questionnaires over an approximately 2-month period could optionally be provided by prospective study participants. Blood samples from the prospective study were shipped frozen or at room temperature prior to DNA extraction. Inclusive of the bounding cysteine and phenylalanine, the CDR3 is 14 residues long. Only the CDR3 DNA stays, 42 bases, in frame from base 1. V has 4 bases trimmed and J has 4 bases trimmed; junction bases matching no gene number 7. As encoded in the germline V gene (reference sequence), CDR1 is GTSNPN while CDR2 is SVGIG.

Sequencing used PBMCs or T cells enriched from blood (not recorded which). The chain is assembled from TRBV30 and TRBJ1-2, with TRBD1 identical over 9 junction bases. This TCR was sampled from a woman aged 25-40 years who had recovered from COVID-19. The CDR3 has the sequence CAWNHRGPSYGYTF. The DNA is TGTGCCTGGAATCACAGGGGGCCGAGCTATGGCTACACCTTC. With the rest looked up from the reference TRBV30 and TRBJ1-2 genes rather than sequenced, the full variable domain is SQTIHQWPATLVQPVGSPLSLECTVEGTSNPNLYWYRQAAGRGLQLLFYSVGIGQISSEVPQNLSASRPQDRQFILSSKKLLLSDSGFYLCAWNHRGPSYGYTFGSGTRLTVV.